The TCR beta chain described here comes from a study of identical twins' blood T cells (dated by TCRdb to about 2013). A note on the overall study: Approximately 51 million Illumina reads were obtained across some twelve libraries, comprising six alpha-chain and six beta-chain libraries. Using next-generation sequencing, the study compared the TCR alpha and beta chain repertoires of three pairs of monozygous twins to assess how genetics influences repertoire formation. Broad study findings and their caveats: Looking at the most abundant TCRbeta clonotypes, every donor had more CDR3 sequences in common with her twin than with unrelated donors. The number of shared CDR3 clonotypes between two donors was mainly determined by the product of their cloneset sizes, and twins did not clearly deviate from this trend. V gene usage was reported to be markedly more similar within twin pairs than between unrelated donors, even among non-selected out-of-frame TCRbeta clonotypes. Environmental influences could not be excluded as an explanation for twin similarity, since twins were reared together. The study stated that the proposed role of the TCRalpha J segment in MHC recognition during thymic selection needs to be validated by independent studies.

The donors were six healthy women who made up three monozygous twin pairs. All three twin pairs had been reared together, and it was thought likely that the same infectious agents and vaccines had been met by these twin pairs. RNA was isolated from peripheral blood mononuclear cells and used to prepare TCR cDNA libraries. This clonotype was found a few times. The clone's antigen remains unknown. Base qualities are not provided; no much larger clone lies one nucleotide away. The protocol used for the library was 5' RACE. Sequencing instrument: Illumina Genome Analyzer IIx. RNA-based TCR cDNA libraries were prepared by a previously described protocol with several modifications. Sample-specific barcodes were introduced on both ends of each TCR cDNA library during cDNA synthesis and amplification to prevent cross-contamination. On the study's bioinformatics: Each individual had between about 100,000 and nearly 550,000 identified clonotypes, and each library contained about 2 to 4 million CDR3-containing reads. After reads with improper barcode index combinations were thrown out, a cloneset for each library was built using the MiTCR software. During the assembly of CDR3 clonotypes by MiTCR, low-quality reads were filtered or rescued and PCR and sequencing errors were corrected. Artificial out-of-frame clonotypes were removed by being mapped to in-frame sequences, with one indel in the CDR3 allowed. V and J gene usage similarity between donors was measured as Jensen-Shannon divergence divided by mean entropy. TCRdb handled the public reads itself, with Q25 trimming in fastp and clone calling in MiXCR, and kept productive beta chains. Entries are consolidated by CDR3 protein sequence, retaining the most common genes and DNA. These V and J calls derive from TCRdb rather than the authors' analysis. Present in this sample are a few hundred thousand distinct CDR3 sequences, more than 25% of which were seen just once. 6.1% of the sample lies in the top ten.

This clonotype originated in a woman aged 18-55 years in good health. Source material: PBMCs.

The base sequence is TGTGCCAGCAGCGAACAGGGGGCGCTGACTGAAGCTTTCTTT. Its coded protein is CASSEQGALTEAFF. The chain is assembled from TRBV13 and TRBJ1-1; 9 nucleotides in the junction match TRBD1. In the germline V gene (reference sequence), CDR1 corresponds to PRHDT and CDR2 to FYEKMQ. Ends trimmed: V by 5 bases, J by 5 bases; bases unmatched to a gene: 6. The CDR3, from cysteine to phenylalanine, totals 14 residues. CDR3 DNA is the only sequence kept; it has 42 bases, read in frame from the first base.